Below are 28 T cell receptor beta chains sequenced from a single sample in a study of blood T cell repertoires in COVID-19. Method: immunoSEQ multiplex PCR; TCRdb's copy keeps in-frame clones and lacks some. The top ten clones hold approximately 9.9% of a sample with 25,000 to 35,000 clones, approximately 90% of them seen once. The sequencing input was peripheral blood. These receptors originate from a human donor in a cohort sampled during active COVID-19.

This chain connects TRBV2 to TRBJ2-7; D call uncertain. CDR3 length: 13 residues. V was shortened by 1 base and J by 0 bases, with 4 bases between the two germline ends. Germline-derived CDR1 and CDR2 are SNHLY and FYNNEI. The DNA of the CDR3 is TGTGCCAGCAGTGAAGACTACTCCTACGAGCAGTACTTC. Residues: CASSEDYSYEQYF.

The rearrangement joins TRBV23-1 to TRBJ1-2; D not certain. TRBV23-1 is given ORF status, its function remaining uncertain. Trimming left V 6 bases short and J 7 bases short, with 18 bases between. The CDR3 runs 14 residues. CDR3 sequence: CASRLSTNLGGYTF. The CDR3 nucleotides are TGCGCCAGCAGGCTTAGTACTAATCTTGGTGGCTACACCTTC.

The rearrangement uses TRBV6-1 and TRBJ1-1, with 11 bases aligning to TRBD1. Per germline, CDR1 MNHNS and CDR2 SASEGT. The CDR3 covers 16 residues. The trim removed 2 bases at V and 10 bases at J, leaving 12 bases unmatched. CDR3 sequence: CASSELPGQGVRVAFF. In DNA form, the CDR3 reads TGTGCCAGCAGTGAATTACCGGGACAGGGGGTGAGGGTAGCTTTCTTT.

V gene TRBV29-1 combines with J gene TRBJ2-1; a weak D match, TRBD1 (6 bases). The CDR3 is 14 amino acids. Trimming cost V 4 bases and J 6 bases, with 16 bases left between them. The germline V gene has CDR1 SQVTM and CDR2 ANQGSEA. CDR3: CSVVGGGRGNEQFF. CDR3 DNA: TGCAGCGTTGTTGGGGGCGGTCGGGGCAATGAGCAGTTCTTC.

This clone was detected once. The chain uses TRBV28 and TRBJ2-6; TRBD1 matches 10 bases. Germline lookup yields CDR1 MDHEN and CDR2 SYDVKM. The length of the CDR3 is 21 residues. Trimming removed 2 bases from V and 3 bases from J; junction bases left unmatched: 16. The CDR3 DNA follows: TGTGCCAGCAGTTTAAATCCATGGACAGGGGGACCCCTCGGTGGGGCCAACGTCCTGACTTTC. Translated, it gives CASSLNPWTGGPLGGANVLTF. Together with reference TRBV28 and TRBJ2-6, the CDR3 gives the full variable domain: DVKVTQSSRYLVKRTGEKVFLECVQDMDHENMFWYRQDPGLGLRLIYFSYDVKMKEKGDIPEGYSVSREKKERFSLILESASTNQTSMYLCASSLNPWTGGPLGGANVLTFGAGSRLTVL.

The V and J genes are TRBV25-1 and TRBJ1-4; 9 bases are shared with TRBD1. CDR1 and CDR2 (germline): MGHDK, SYGVNS. Losses at the gene ends were 7 bases for V and 0 bases for J; bases not matched to a gene: 3. The CDR3 is 15 amino acids. The CDR3 coding sequence is TGTGCCAGCAACGGACAGGGGCCAACTAATGAAAAACTGTTTTTT. Residues: CASNGQGPTNEKLFF. Full variable domain (remainder filled in from reference TRBV25-1 and TRBJ1-4): EADIYQTPRYLVIGTGKKITLECSQTMGHDKMYWYQQDPGMELHLIHYSYGVNSTEKGDLSSESTVSRIRTEHFPLTLESARPSHTSQYLCASNGQGPTNEKLFFGSGTQLSVL.

The V call is TRBV25-1, the J call TRBJ2-7; TRBD1 matches 7 bases. The junction had 8 bases not matched to a gene; V was cut back by 4 bases and J by 2 bases. Germline CDR1 MGHDK, CDR2 SYGVNS. CDR3 length: 15 amino acids. The CDR3 loop is CASSALWDRPYEQYF. In nucleotides, the CDR3 is TGTGCCAGCAGTGCCCTATGGGACAGACCCTACGAGCAGTACTTC.

This chain uses TRBV5-1 with TRBJ2-2; 7 bases line up with TRBD1. V trimming: 0 bases; J trimming: 0 bases; junction bases outside the gene matches: 8. The CDR3 sequence is 18 residues long. Germline lookup yields CDR1 SGHRS and CDR2 YFSETQ. The CDR3 here is CASSLDSTTGSNTGELFF. CDR3 DNA sequence: TGCGCCAGCAGCTTGGATAGCACGACAGGGTCGAACACCGGGGAGCTGTTTTTT.

The J gene is TRBJ2-2, the V gene TRBV19; D perhaps matches TRBD1 (5 bases). Germline V gene data show CDR1 as LNHDA and CDR2 as SQIVND (reference sequence). Trimming removed 5 bases from V and 4 bases from J, with 11 bases in between. The CDR3 has 14 residues. The CDR3 sequence: CASSLQGTTGELFF. The DNA of the CDR3 is TGTGCCAGTAGTCTTCAGGGTACCACCGGGGAGCTGTTTTTT.

The chain joins TRBV21-1 to TRBJ1-1; the D call TRBD1 from the table was never checked on the DNA. TRBV21-1 has pseudogene status. The CDR3 contains 15 residues. Written as DNA, the CDR3 is TGTGCCAGCCCCCGGGACAGGGGAGTCCACACTGAAGCTTTCTTT. Translated: CASPRDRGVHTEAFF.

The chain is built from TRBV5-6 and TRBJ1-2; D is ambiguous. CDR3 length: 14 amino acids. Germline-derived CDR1 and CDR2 are SGHDT and YYEEEE. Trimming stripped 3 bases from V and 7 bases from J, with 16 bases between. This chain's CDR3 is CASSSPGIESGYTF. DNA for the CDR3: TGTGCCAGCAGCTCCCCGGGGATTGAGAGTGGCTACACCTTC.

The rearrangement joins TRBV27 to TRBJ2-1, with 7 bases matching TRBD1. V shed 5 bases, J shed 12 bases, and the junction held 16 bases outside the gene matches. Germline CDR1 reads MNHEY; CDR2 reads SMNVEV (reference sequence). This CDR3 spans 15 amino acids. The CDR3 DNA reads as TGTGCCAGCAGTCCGCCCGGGACAGATCGAACAAGGCAGTTCTTC. It codes for CASSPPGTDRTRQFF.

The chain is built from TRBV7-9 and TRBJ2-2, with 7 bases aligning to TRBD2. The J segment lost 4 bases and the V segment lost 6 bases, leaving 5 bases of the junction unmatched. Germline CDR1 SEHNR, CDR2 FQNEAQ (reference sequence). This CDR3 contains 14 residues. CDR3: CASRRTSSTGELFF. The CDR3 region has the DNA TGTGCCAGCAGGAGGACTAGTTCCACCGGGGAGCTGTTTTTT.

The genes are TRBV18 and TRBJ1-1, with 10 bases aligning to TRBD1. CDR1 is KGHSH, CDR2 LQKENI, per germline. The V segment lost 2 bases and the J segment 5 bases; nucleotides outside the gene matches: 8. The CDR3 contains 16 residues. CDR3 nucleotides: TGTGCCAGCTCACCAGCCCCCGGGACAGGGGATACTGAAGCTTTCTTT. Translating gives CASSPAPGTGDTEAFF.

There are a few counts of this clone. V is TRBV7-2 and J is TRBJ2-7; TRBD2 agrees at 7 bases. V shed 5 bases, J shed 2 bases, and the junction held 6 bases outside the gene matches. Germline values: CDR1 SGHTA, CDR2 FQGNSA. The CDR3 loop spans 14 amino acids. CDR3 nucleotides: TGTGCCAGCAGCCCTATGGCGGGGGCCTACGAGCAGTACTTC. It is translated as CASSPMAGAYEQYF.

The chain couples TRBV30 to TRBJ2-3; possibly TRBD1 for D (6 bases). The CDR3 length is 15 residues. V was pared by 1 base and J by 1 base, with 12 bases between. The germline V gene encodes CDR1 GTSNPN and CDR2 SVGIG (reference sequence). In DNA, the CDR3 is TGTGCCTGGAGTGACACAGGGTCGGGCACAGATACGCAGTATTTT. Residues: CAWSDTGSGTDTQYF.

The chain joins TRBV7-2 to TRBJ2-7; maybe TRBD1 (6 bases). The CDR3 totals 15 residues. Between the trimmed V and J ends, which lost 5 bases and 0 bases, there was a span of 14 bases. Germline CDR1 reads SGHTA; CDR2 reads FQGNSA. As DNA, the CDR3 is TGTGCCAGCAGCCAGTTTCAGGGGTTCTCCTACGAGCAGTACTTC. This codes for CASSQFQGFSYEQYF. The full variable domain, its missing parts supplied by reference TRBV7-2 and TRBJ2-7, is GAGVSQSPSNKVTEKGKDVELRCDPISGHTALYWYRQSLGQGLEFLIYFQGNSAPDKSGLPSDRFSAERTGGSVSTLTIQRTQQEDSAVYLCASSQFQGFSYEQYFGPGTRLTVT.

The gene calls are TRBV5-1 and TRBJ2-5; TRBD2 matches 11 bases. The CDR3 length is 16 residues. The V segment lost 2 bases and the J segment 5 bases; nucleotides outside the gene matches: 8. Germline V gene data show CDR1 as SGHRS and CDR2 as YFSETQ. The chain's CDR3 is CASSFVAGGPGETQYF. The DNA of the CDR3 is TGCGCCAGCAGCTTCGTAGCGGGGGGGCCGGGTGAGACCCAGTACTTC.

The rearrangement uses TRBV5-6 and TRBJ2-1; TRBD2 aligns across 10 bases. CDR3 length: 15 amino acids. Germline trimming cut 2 bases from V and 6 bases from J; bases unmatched to any gene: 5. Germline V gene lookup returns CDR1 SGHDT and CDR2 YYEEEE. Written as DNA, the CDR3 is TGTGCCAGCAGCTTAGCGGGGGGGAGGTCCAATGAGCAGTTCTTC. This encodes CASSLAGGRSNEQFF.

The chain recombines TRBV20-1 with TRBJ1-2; possible D gene TRBD1, 5 bases. CDR3 length equals 11 residues. Germline-derived CDR1 and CDR2 are DFQATT and SNEGSKA (reference sequence). V lost 2 bases and J lost 8, with 9 bases in between. For the CDR3, the DNA is TGCAGTGCTAGAACCCCAGGGGGCTACACCTTC. Encoded protein: CSARTPGGYTF.

The chain employs TRBV11-2 and TRBJ1-3, with D uncertain. This CDR3 region has 13 residues. Trimming left V 2 bases short and J 2 bases short, with 4 bases between. The germline V gene has CDR1 SGHAT and CDR2 FQNNGV. Here the CDR3 DNA reads TGTGCCAGCAGCTTAAATACTGGAAACACCATATATTTT. Translating it yields CASSLNTGNTIYF.

V is TRBV6-5 and J is TRBJ2-5; no clear D. The length of the CDR3 is 14 residues. Per the germline V gene, CDR1 is MNHEY and CDR2 is SVGAGI. Trimming pared 2 bases from V and 3 bases from J, leaving 10 bases between. The CDR3 loop is CASSYRVREETQYF. The CDR3, as DNA: TGTGCCAGCAGTTACCGGGTCCGGGAAGAGACCCAGTACTTC.

The chain combines TRBV7-8 with TRBJ1-3, with no clear D. Trimming left V 2 bases short and J 5 bases short, with 13 bases between. CDR3 size: 15 residues. Germline loops: CDR1 SGHVS, CDR2 FQNEAQ. The CDR3 spells CASSLRVGRRNTIYF. The CDR3 DNA follows: TGTGCCAGCAGCTTACGGGTCGGGAGAAGAAACACCATATATTTT.

There are a few counts of this clone. The V gene is TRBV7-2, the J gene TRBJ1-5; D remains unclear. V gave up 2 bases and J gave up 0 bases, with 11 bases separating them. Germline V gives CDR1 SGHTA, CDR2 FQGNSA. The CDR3 runs 16 residues. The DNA for the CDR3 is TGTGCCAGCAGCTTAAGGACGGGAGATAGCAATCAGCCCCAGCATTTT. This sequence encodes CASSLRTGDSNQPQHF.

The chain uses TRBV7-2 and TRBJ2-5; D unresolved. This CDR3 is built from 13 residues. With 5 bases removed from V and 2 bases from J, the gap between germline ends came to 9 bases. Germline V CDR1 and CDR2: SGHTA, FQGNSA. CDR3 DNA: TGTGCCAGCAGCCAGTCCATACAAGAGACCCAGTACTTC. As protein: CASSQSIQETQYF.

The chain carries TRBV7-2 and TRBJ2-3, with 11 bases identical to TRBD1. CDR1 SGHTA and CDR2 FQGNSA come from the germline V gene. V gave up 4 bases and J gave up 8 bases; unmatched junction bases: 11. The CDR3 loop spans 16 amino acids. The CDR3, as DNA: TGTGCCAGCAGCTCCGTTTGGACAGGGGGCCTCGGTACGCAGTATTTT. This gives the protein CASSSVWTGGLGTQYF.

V is TRBV4-2 and J is TRBJ2-3, with D maybe TRBD2 (7 bases). Trimming removed 0 bases at V and 5 bases at J, with 18 bases between. This CDR3 is built from 17 residues. In germline, CDR1 is LGHNA, CDR2 YNFKEQ. In DNA, the CDR3 is TGTGCCAGCAGCCAAGATCTAGGGGGGGGGACTATAGATACGCAGTATTTT. This translates into CASSQDLGGGTIDTQYF.

This chain joins TRBV18 and TRBJ2-5; 7 bases are a match to TRBD1. V dropped 6 bases and J dropped 1; count of bases not matched to a gene: 8. Germline loops: CDR1 KGHSH, CDR2 LQKENI. CDR3 length: 15 residues. The CDR3 is CASSLRQGIQETQYF. CDR3 coding DNA: TGTGCCAGCTCCCTTCGACAGGGTATCCAAGAGACCCAGTACTTC.